The 5 T cell receptor beta chains in this list originate from one sample, sequenced in a study of blood T cell repertoires in COVID-19. The table came from immunoSEQ multiplex PCR; TCRdb's copy has only in-frame clones and leaves some out. The sample consists of approximately 250,000 clones, 75% to 90% of them appearing once. Sequenced sample: peripheral blood. These receptors were collected from a man aged 30 to 39 with active or convalescent COVID-19.

The chain is built from TRBV11-2 and TRBJ2-5; tentative D call: TRBD1 (6 bases). The germline V gene encodes CDR1 SGHAT and CDR2 FQNNGV. Trimming shortened V by 5 bases and J by 5 bases, and 12 bases separated the two germline ends. The CDR3 has 13 residues. CDR3 bases: TGTGCCAGCAGCGGAGACAGGCGGGAGACCCAGTACTTC. It yields the protein CASSGDRRETQYF. Based on the CDR3 plus reference TRBV11-2 and TRBJ2-5, the full variable domain is EAGVAQSPRYKIIEKRQSVAFWCNPISGHATLYWYQQILGQGPKLLIQFQNNGVVDDSQLPKDRFSAERLKGVDSTLKIQPAKLEDSAVYLCASSGDRRETQYFGPGTRLLVL.

The gene calls are TRBV3-1 (or the pseudogene TRBV3-2) and TRBJ2-3; 8 bases match TRBD2. This CDR3 is 15 amino acids long. V lost 4 bases to trimming and J lost 2 bases; unmatched junction nucleotides: 5. Germline CDR1 LGHDT, CDR2 YNNKEL (reference sequence). The CDR3 here is CASSPWTSITDTQYF. In DNA form, the CDR3 reads TGTGCCAGCAGCCCCTGGACTAGCATCACAGATACGCAGTATTTT.

In its sample, this clone was seen once. The CDR3 loop reads CASRVWTGGGYGYTF. CDR3 DNA sequence: TGTGCCAGCAGGGTATGGACAGGGGGCGGCTATGGCTACACCTTC. The rearrangement links TRBV28 to TRBJ1-2; 11 positions agree with TRBD1. With V trimmed by 6 bases and J by 4 bases, 7 bases remained unmatched. The CDR3 contains 15 residues. Per germline, CDR1 MDHEN and CDR2 SYDVKM.

The gene calls are TRBV18 and TRBJ1-6; D is undetermined. The V and J ends lost 4 bases and 0 bases respectively, with 10 bases between them. This CDR3 region has 16 residues. CDR1 KGHSH and CDR2 LQKENI come from the germline V gene. CDR3 residues: CASSLTSSSYNSPLHF. DNA for the CDR3: TGTGCCAGCTCACTCACCTCCAGCTCCTATAATTCACCCCTCCACTTT.

The gene calls are TRBV3-1 (or the pseudogene TRBV3-2) and TRBJ2-2; a possible D gene is TRBD2 (5 bases). V was trimmed by 4 bases and J by 4 bases, leaving 13 bases between them. This CDR3 has 15 residues. Germline values: CDR1 LGHDT, CDR2 YNNKEL (reference sequence). CDR3 loop: CASSPEVGLTGELFF. Here the CDR3 DNA reads TGTGCCAGCAGCCCCGAGGTCGGACTCACCGGGGAGCTGTTTTTT.